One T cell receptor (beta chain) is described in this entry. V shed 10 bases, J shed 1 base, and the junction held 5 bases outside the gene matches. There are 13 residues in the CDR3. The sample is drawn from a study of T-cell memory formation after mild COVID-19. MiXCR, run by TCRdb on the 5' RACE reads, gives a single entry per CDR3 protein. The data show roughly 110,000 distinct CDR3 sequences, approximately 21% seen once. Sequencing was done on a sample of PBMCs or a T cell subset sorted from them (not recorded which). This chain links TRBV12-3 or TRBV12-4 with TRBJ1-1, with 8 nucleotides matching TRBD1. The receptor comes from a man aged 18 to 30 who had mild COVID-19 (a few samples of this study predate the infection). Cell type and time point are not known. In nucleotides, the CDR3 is TGTGCCACCAGGACAGGGAAGAACACTGAAGCTTTCTTT. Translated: CATRTGKNTEAFF.